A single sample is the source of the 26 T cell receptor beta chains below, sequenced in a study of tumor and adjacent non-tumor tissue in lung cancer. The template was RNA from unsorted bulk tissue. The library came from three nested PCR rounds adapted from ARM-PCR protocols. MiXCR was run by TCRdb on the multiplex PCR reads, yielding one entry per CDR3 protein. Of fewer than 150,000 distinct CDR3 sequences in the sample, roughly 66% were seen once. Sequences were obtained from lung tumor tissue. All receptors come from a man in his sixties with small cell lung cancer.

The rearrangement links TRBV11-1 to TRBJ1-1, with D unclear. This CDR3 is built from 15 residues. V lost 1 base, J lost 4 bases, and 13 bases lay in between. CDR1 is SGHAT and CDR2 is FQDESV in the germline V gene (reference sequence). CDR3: CASSLDTGEGTEAFF. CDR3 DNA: TGTGCCAGCAGCTTAGATACCGGGGAGGGCACTGAAGCTTTCTTT.

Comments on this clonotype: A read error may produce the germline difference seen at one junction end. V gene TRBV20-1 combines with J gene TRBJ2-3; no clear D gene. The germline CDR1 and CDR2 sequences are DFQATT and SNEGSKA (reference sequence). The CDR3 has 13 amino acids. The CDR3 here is CSAIVSGTDRQYF. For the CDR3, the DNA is TGCAGTGCTATTGTCTCAGGCACAGATAGGCAGTATTTT.

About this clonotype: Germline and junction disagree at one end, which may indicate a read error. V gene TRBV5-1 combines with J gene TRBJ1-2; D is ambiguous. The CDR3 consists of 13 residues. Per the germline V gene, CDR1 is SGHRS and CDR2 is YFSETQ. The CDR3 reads CASSLSGLYGYTF. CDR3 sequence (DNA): TGCGCCAGCAGCTTGTCTGGGCTCTATGGTTACACCTTC.

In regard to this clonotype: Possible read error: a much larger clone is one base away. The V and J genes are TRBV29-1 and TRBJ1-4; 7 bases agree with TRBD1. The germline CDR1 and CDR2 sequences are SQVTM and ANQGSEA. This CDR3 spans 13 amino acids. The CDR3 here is CSVESNRGEKLLF. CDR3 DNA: TGCAGCGTTGAGAGTAACAGGGGAGAAAAACTGCTTTTT.

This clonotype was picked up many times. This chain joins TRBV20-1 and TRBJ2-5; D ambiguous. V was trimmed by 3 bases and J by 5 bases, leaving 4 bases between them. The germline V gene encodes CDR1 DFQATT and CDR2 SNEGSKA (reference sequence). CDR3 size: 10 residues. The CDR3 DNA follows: TGCAGTGCTAGTTGGGAGACCCAGTACTTC. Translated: CSASWETQYF.

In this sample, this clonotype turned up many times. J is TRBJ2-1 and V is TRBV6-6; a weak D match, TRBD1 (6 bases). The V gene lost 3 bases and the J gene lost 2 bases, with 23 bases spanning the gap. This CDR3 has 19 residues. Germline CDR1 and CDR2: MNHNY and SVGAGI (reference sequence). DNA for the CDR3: TGTGCCAGCAGTTATTATCAGGGGTCCCAGATGCTTCCCTACAATGAGCAGTTCTTC. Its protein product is CASSYYQGSQMLPYNEQFF.

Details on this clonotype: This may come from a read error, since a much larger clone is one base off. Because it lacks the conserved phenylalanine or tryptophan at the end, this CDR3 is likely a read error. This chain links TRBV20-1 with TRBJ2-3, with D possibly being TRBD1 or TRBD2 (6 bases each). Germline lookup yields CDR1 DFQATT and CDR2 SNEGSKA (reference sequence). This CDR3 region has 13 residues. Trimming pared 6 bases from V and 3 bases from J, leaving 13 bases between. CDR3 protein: CSAPRGGTDTQYS. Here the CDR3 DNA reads TGCAGTGCCCCCCGAGGGGGGACAGATACGCAGTATTCT.

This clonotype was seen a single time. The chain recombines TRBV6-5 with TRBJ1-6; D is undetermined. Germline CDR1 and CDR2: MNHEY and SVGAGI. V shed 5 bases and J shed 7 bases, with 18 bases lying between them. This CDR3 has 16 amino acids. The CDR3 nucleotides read TGTGCCAGCAGTCCCCGACGGCAGGTCGGAAATTCACCCCTCCACTTT. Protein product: CASSPRRQVGNSPLHF.

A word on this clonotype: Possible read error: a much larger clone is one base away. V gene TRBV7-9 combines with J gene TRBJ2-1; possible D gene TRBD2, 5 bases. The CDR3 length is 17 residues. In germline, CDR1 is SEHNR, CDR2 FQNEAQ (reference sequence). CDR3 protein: CAGSPRLATSSYNEQFF. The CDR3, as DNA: TGTGCCGGCAGCCCCAGGTTAGCGACAAGCTCCTACAATGAGCAGTTCTTC. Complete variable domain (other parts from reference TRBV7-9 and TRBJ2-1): DTGVSQNPRHKITKRGQNVTFRCDPISEHNRLYWYRQTLGQGPEFLTYFQNEAQLEKSRLLSDRFSAERPKGSFSTLEIQRTEQGDSAMYLCAGSPRLATSSYNEQFFGPGTRLTVL.

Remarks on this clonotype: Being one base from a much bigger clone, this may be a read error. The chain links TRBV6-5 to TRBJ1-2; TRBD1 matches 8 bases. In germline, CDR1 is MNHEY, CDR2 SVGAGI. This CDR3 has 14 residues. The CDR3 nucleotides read TGTGTCAGCAAACTACAGGGGGTAGGGGACGGCTACACCTTC. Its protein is CVSKLQGVGDGYTF.

This chain's CDR3 is CATVRTDLIPISTDTQYF. CDR3 coding DNA: TGTGCCACCGTGAGGACTGACTTAATTCCGATTAGCACAGATACGCAGTATTTT. The chain joins TRBV24-1 to TRBJ2-3, with a weak D call TRBD2 (5 bases). There are 18 residues in the CDR3. The ends were cut back, 9 bases at V and 0 bases at J, with 24 bases in the middle. CDR1 and CDR2 from the germline V gene are KGHDR and SFDVKD.

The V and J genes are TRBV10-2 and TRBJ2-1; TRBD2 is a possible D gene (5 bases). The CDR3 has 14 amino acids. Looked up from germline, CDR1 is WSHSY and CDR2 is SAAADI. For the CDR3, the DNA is TGCGACAGTAGTGATCTAGAGAGGGACAATGAGCAGTTCTTC. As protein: CDSSDLERDNEQFF.

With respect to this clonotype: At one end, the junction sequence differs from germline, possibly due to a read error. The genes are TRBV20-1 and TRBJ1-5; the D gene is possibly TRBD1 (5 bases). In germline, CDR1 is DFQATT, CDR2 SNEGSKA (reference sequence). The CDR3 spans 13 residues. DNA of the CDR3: TGCAGTGCTCCAGGGAGGAGCGATCAGCCCCAACATTTT. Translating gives CSAPGRSDQPQHF.

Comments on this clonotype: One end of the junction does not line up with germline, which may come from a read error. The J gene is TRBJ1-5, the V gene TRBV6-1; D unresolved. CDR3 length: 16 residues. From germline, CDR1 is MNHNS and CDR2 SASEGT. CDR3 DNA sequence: TGTGCCAACAGTGGAGCCAGCATGATATGGGATCAGCCCCAGCATTTT. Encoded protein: CANSGASMIWDQPQHF.

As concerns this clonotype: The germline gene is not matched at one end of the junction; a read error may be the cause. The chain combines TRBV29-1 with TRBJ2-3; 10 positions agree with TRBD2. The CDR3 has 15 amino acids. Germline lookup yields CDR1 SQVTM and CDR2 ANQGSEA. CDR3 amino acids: CTVETLAGSTDTQYF. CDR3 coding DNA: TGCACCGTTGAGACACTAGCGGGAAGCACGGATACGCAGTATTTT.

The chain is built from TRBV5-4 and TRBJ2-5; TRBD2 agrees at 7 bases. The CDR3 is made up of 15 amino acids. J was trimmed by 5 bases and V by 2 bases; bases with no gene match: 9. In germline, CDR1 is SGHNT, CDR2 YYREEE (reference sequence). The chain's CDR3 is CASSFRLAGPETQYF. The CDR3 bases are TGTGCCAGCAGCTTCCGACTAGCCGGTCCGGAGACCCAGTACTTC.

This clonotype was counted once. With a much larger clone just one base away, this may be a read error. CDR3 loop: CSARVLALTQETQYV. The CDR3, as DNA: TGCAGTGCTAGAGTTCTAGCCCTCACACAAGAGACCCAGTACGTC. The rearrangement uses TRBV20-1 and TRBJ2-7; D is possibly TRBD2 (5 bases). The CDR3 runs 15 residues. Trimming shortened V by 1 base and J by 10 bases, and 23 bases separated the two germline ends. The germline V gene encodes CDR1 DFQATT and CDR2 SNEGSKA (reference sequence).

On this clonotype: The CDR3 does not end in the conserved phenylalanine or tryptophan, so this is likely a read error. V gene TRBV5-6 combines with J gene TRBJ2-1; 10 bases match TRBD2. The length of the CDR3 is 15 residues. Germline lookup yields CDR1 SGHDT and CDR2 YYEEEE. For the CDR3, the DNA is TGTGCCAGCGGCTTGGCGGCTAGCGGGAGTAGACAGCAGTTCCTC. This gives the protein CASGLAASGSRQQFL.

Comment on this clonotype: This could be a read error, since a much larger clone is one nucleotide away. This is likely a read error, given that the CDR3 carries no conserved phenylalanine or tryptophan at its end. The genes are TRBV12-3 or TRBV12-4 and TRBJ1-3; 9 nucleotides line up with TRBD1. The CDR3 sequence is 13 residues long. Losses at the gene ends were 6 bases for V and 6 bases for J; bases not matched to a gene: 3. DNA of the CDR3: TGTGCCAGCAGGGGACAGGGTCTAAACACCATATATTCT. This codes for CASRGQGLNTIYS.

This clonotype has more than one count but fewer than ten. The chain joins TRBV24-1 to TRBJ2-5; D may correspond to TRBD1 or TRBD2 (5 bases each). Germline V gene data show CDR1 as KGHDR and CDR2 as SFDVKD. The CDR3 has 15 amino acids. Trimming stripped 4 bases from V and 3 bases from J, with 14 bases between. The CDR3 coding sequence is TGTGCCACCAGTGACCCCCGGGACCACAAAGAGACCCAGTACTTC. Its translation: CATSDPRDHKETQYF.

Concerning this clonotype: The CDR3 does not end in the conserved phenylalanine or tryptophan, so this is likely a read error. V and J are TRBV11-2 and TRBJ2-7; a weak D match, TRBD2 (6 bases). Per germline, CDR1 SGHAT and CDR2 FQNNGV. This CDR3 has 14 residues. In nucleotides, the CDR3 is TGTGTCAGCAGATTAGATCCCGGGAGCAGCGAGCAGTACGCC. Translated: CVSRLDPGSSEQYA.

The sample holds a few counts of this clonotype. In DNA form, the CDR3 reads TGCGCCAGCAGCCAAGGGACCGCAACTAATGAAAAACTGTTTTTT. This gives the protein CASSQGTATNEKLFF. The rearrangement links TRBV4-1 to TRBJ1-4; D gene unclear. Germline V gene sequence: CDR1 MGHRA, CDR2 YSYEKL. This CDR3 has 15 residues. Trimming pared 1 base from V and 0 bases from J, leaving 6 bases between.

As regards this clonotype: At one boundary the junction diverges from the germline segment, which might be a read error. CDR3 loop: CASSLGYLSGHPYNEHFF. CDR3 nucleotide sequence: TGTGCCAGCAGCTTAGGGTACCTTAGCGGGCATCCCTACAATGAGCATTTCTTC. The gene calls are TRBV11-3 and TRBJ2-1, with TRBD2 matching over 7 bases. Germline V CDR1 and CDR2: SGHNT, YENEEA. The CDR3 totals 18 residues.

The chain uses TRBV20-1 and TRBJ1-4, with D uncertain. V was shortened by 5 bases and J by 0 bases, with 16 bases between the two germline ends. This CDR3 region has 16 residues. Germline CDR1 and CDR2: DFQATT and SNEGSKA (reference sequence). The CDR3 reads CSALILADATNEKLFF. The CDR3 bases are TGCAGTGCTCTAATCCTGGCAGACGCAACTAATGAAAAACTGTTTTTT.

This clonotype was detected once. The DNA of the CDR3 is TGTGCCATCAGGAAGGGGGACACCGCTGGGGCCAACGTCCTGACTTTC. Translation gives CAIRKGDTAGANVLTF. V gene TRBV10-3 combines with J gene TRBJ2-6, with TRBD1 as a possible D gene (6 bases). CDR1 is ENHRY, CDR2 SYGVKD, per germline. CDR3 length: 16 residues. V gave up 6 bases and J gave up 2 bases, with 14 bases separating them.

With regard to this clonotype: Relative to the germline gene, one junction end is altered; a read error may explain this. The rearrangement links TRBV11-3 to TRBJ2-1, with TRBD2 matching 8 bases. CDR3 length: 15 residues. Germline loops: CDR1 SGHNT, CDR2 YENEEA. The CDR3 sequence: CASKGSGSLHNEKFF. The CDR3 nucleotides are TGTGCCAGTAAGGGGAGCGGGAGTCTCCACAATGAGAAGTTCTTC.